This TCR beta chain emerged from a study of cytomegalovirus exposure and HLA in healthy donors. PCR was performed using 60 Vbeta and 13 Jbeta primers. Repertoires were generated with immunoSEQ multiplex PCR, while TCRdb's copy carries only in-frame clones and drops some. The sample lists under 55,000 clones, around three quarters occurring once. Germline V CDR1 and CDR2: SGHTS, YDEGEE. CDR3 length: 14 residues. Trimming cost V 5 bases and J 3 bases, with 14 bases left between them. Findings and caveats of the study: DRB1 had the most TCR associations and HLA-C the fewest, a later analysis found, with rates varying by HLA locus. In a later analysis, specific HLA alleles were associated with 15,000 to 20,000 TCR beta sequences at a 0.05 false discovery rate.

The table lists this clone with a few counts. Its cognate antigen is unknown. The chain employs TRBV5-8 and TRBJ1-1; TRBD1 might be the D (5 bases). Input material: PBMCs. This clonotype was obtained from a man aged 25-40 years in good health and CMV-seropositive. The CDR3 DNA reads TGTGCCAGCAGACGGGGGACCGTACACACTGAAGCTTTCTTT. This encodes CASRRGTVHTEAFF.